What follows are 18 T cell receptor beta chains derived from one specimen sequenced in a study of graft-versus-host responses after intestinal transplantation. Measured with immunoSEQ multiplex PCR; TCRdb has only the in-frame clones, and not every one. This table holds 20,000 or so clones, 75% to 95% found once. The sequences come from PBMCs, collected about 350 days after transplant. The receptors derive from a human patient who received an intestinal transplant, so some T cells may come from the graft donor.

This chain connects TRBV4-1 to TRBJ2-5; TRBD2 matches at 13 bases. This CDR3 is built from 18 residues. Losses at the gene ends were 4 bases for V and 6 bases for J; bases not matched to a gene: 14. Germline CDR1 is MGHRA and CDR2 is YSYEKL. The DNA for the CDR3 is TGCGCCAGCAGCCGACGACTAGCGGGGGGCTGGCTGCTGCAGACCCAGTACTTC. It codes for CASSRRLAGGWLLQTQYF.

J is TRBJ1-5 and V is TRBV4-1; D possibly corresponds to TRBD1 (5 bases). Looked up from germline, CDR1 is MGHRA and CDR2 is YSYEKL. The CDR3 is 15 residues long. The germline V and J ends were trimmed by 2 bases and 4 bases, with 12 bases remaining between them. As DNA, the CDR3 is TGCGCCAGCAGCCAACCCGGGACGTTAAATCAGCCCCAGCATTTT. Translation gives CASSQPGTLNQPQHF.

In its sample, this clone was seen a few times. The rearrangement joins TRBV11-3 to TRBJ2-1, with 11 nucleotides matching TRBD2. Losses at the gene ends were 5 bases for V and 10 bases for J; bases not matched to a gene: 4. The CDR3 totals 13 residues. Germline CDR1 and CDR2: SGHNT and YENEEA. The CDR3 nucleotides read TGTGCCAGCAGCGACAGACTAGCGGGGGAGCAGTTCTTC. It specifies CASSDRLAGEQFF.

The V call is TRBV27, the J call TRBJ1-6; TRBD1 aligns across 8 bases. Germline CDR1 reads MNHEY; CDR2 reads SMNVEV (reference sequence). The CDR3 is 14 amino acids. The J segment lost 10 bases and the V segment lost 3 bases, leaving 5 bases of the junction unmatched. The CDR3: CASSFRGQWSPLHF. In DNA, the CDR3 is TGTGCCAGCAGTTTCAGGGGGCAGTGGTCACCCCTCCACTTT.

V is TRBV15 and J is TRBJ1-2, with a possible D match to TRBD1 (5 bases). CDR1 is LNHNV and CDR2 is YYDKDF in the germline V gene (reference sequence). Trimming took off 1 base at V and 2 bases at J, with 5 bases between the two ends. CDR3 length: 13 amino acids. The CDR3 region has the DNA TGTGCCACCAGCAGAGGGGGGAACTATGGCTACACCTTC. Encoded protein: CATSRGGNYGYTF. The whole variable domain, filled in from reference TRBV15 and TRBJ1-2, reads DAMVIQNPRYQVTQFGKPVTLSCSQTLNHNVMYWYQQKSSQAPKLLFHYYDKDFNNEADTPDNFQSRRPNTSFCFLDIRSPGLGDTAMYLCATSRGGNYGYTFGSGTRLTVV.

The rearrangement links TRBV6-5 to TRBJ2-5; D is uncertain. Trimming stripped 6 bases from V and 8 bases from J, with 13 bases between. This CDR3 has 12 amino acids. Per the germline V gene, CDR1 is MNHEY and CDR2 is SVGAGI. The CDR3 DNA reads TGTGCCAGCAGCCCCAATTTTATTACCCAGTACTTC. This sequence encodes CASSPNFITQYF.

V is TRBV25-1 and J is TRBJ2-5; 8 positions match TRBD2. Germline trimming cut 3 bases from V and 5 bases from J; bases unmatched to any gene: 8. The CDR3 length is 15 residues. Germline CDR1 reads MGHDK; CDR2 reads SYGVNS. The DNA for the CDR3 is TGTGCCAGCAGTGACCCACGGGAGGGCCTGGAGACCCAGTACTTC. The encoded protein is CASSDPREGLETQYF.

This chain uses TRBV15 with TRBJ2-2; D gene unclear. Per germline, CDR1 LNHNV and CDR2 YYDKDF (reference sequence). Trimming cost V 4 bases and J 0 bases, with 6 bases left between them. The CDR3 extends over 14 amino acids. CDR3 loop: CATSTNSNTGELFF. In nucleotides, the CDR3 is TGTGCCACCAGCACTAATTCGAACACCGGGGAGCTGTTTTTT.

V and J are TRBV6-5 and TRBJ1-5; 10 nucleotides align to TRBD1. The CDR3 runs to 14 residues. Germline V gene sequence: CDR1 MNHEY, CDR2 SVGAGI. Losses at the gene ends were 5 bases for V and 7 bases for J; bases not matched to a gene: 5. The CDR3 DNA sequence: TGTGCCAGCAGTGCTGGGACAGGGGAGCAGCCCCAGCATTTT. This gives the protein CASSAGTGEQPQHF.

A few counts support this clone. The rearrangement uses TRBV6-5 and TRBJ2-3; TRBD2 matches at 7 bases. Germline CDR1 MNHEY, CDR2 SVGAGI. The CDR3 runs to 13 residues. V lost 6 bases, J lost 3 bases, and 3 bases stayed unmatched. Here the CDR3 DNA reads TGTGCCAGCAGCGGGAGGAGGACAGATACGCAGTATTTT. Amino acid sequence: CASSGRRTDTQYF.

This rearrangement joins TRBV6-6 to TRBJ2-7, with unresolved D. Trimming stripped 5 bases from V and 3 bases from J, with 14 bases between. This CDR3 spans 14 amino acids. The germline gives CDR1 MNHNY, CDR2 SVGAGI (reference sequence). DNA of the CDR3: TGTGCCAGCAGTCCTTACCGGCTCGACTACGAGCAGTACTTC. It encodes CASSPYRLDYEQYF.

The rearrangement joins TRBV4-2 to TRBJ1-1, with 8 positions matching TRBD1. The CDR3 runs to 15 residues. Trimming removed 0 bases from V and 2 bases from J; junction bases left unmatched: 2. Germline values: CDR1 LGHNA, CDR2 YNFKEQ. The CDR3 bases are TGTGCCAGCAGCCAAGATGGACAGGGTAACACTGAAGCTTTCTTT. This translates into CASSQDGQGNTEAFF.

In its sample, this clone was seen a few times. The chain carries TRBV11-2 and TRBJ2-1; 8 bases map to TRBD2. Germline V gene lookup returns CDR1 SGHAT and CDR2 FQNNGV. After removal of 3 bases from V and 3 bases from J, the junction contained 1 base not matched to a gene. The CDR3 covers 14 residues. The CDR3 spells CASSFGTSYNEQFF. CDR3 sequence (DNA): TGTGCCAGCAGCTTCGGGACTAGCTACAATGAGCAGTTCTTC.

This rearrangement joins TRBV7-2 to TRBJ2-5; 11 nucleotides line up with TRBD2. V was pared by 5 bases and J by 4 bases, with 6 bases of the junction left unmatched. Per germline, CDR1 SGHTA and CDR2 FQGNSA. The CDR3 is 15 amino acids. CDR3 nucleotides: TGTGCCAGCAGCACTTACGGACTAGCGGGAGAGACCCAGTACTTC. Translation: CASSTYGLAGETQYF.

The V gene is TRBV6-5, the J gene TRBJ1-2, with D tentatively TRBD1 (5 bases). CDR3 size: 15 residues. Germline V CDR1 and CDR2: MNHEY, SVGAGI. Trimming pared 0 bases from V and 8 bases from J, leaving 16 bases between. The CDR3 spells CASSYSHVSGGGYTF. The DNA of the CDR3 is TGTGCCAGCAGTTACTCCCACGTCTCTGGGGGAGGCTACACCTTC.

The rearrangement joins TRBV6-6 to TRBJ2-5, with D perhaps matching TRBD1 (6 bases). Germline V gene lookup returns CDR1 MNHNY and CDR2 SVGAGI (reference sequence). This CDR3 is 14 amino acids long. V lost 3 bases and J 3 bases, leaving 11 bases between the germline ends. The CDR3 bases are TGTGCCAGCAGTTATCCCGGACAGAAAGAGACCCAGTACTTC. It is translated as CASSYPGQKETQYF.

The chain is built from TRBV7-3 and TRBJ2-5; 7 bases line up with TRBD2. From germline, CDR1 is SGHTA and CDR2 FQGTGA. CDR3 length: 15 amino acids. V gave up 5 bases and J gave up 4 bases; unmatched junction bases: 10. The CDR3 here is CASSPLGGSGETQYF. DNA for the CDR3: TGTGCCAGCAGCCCGCTGGGCGGGAGTGGAGAGACCCAGTACTTC.

V gene TRBV28 combines with J gene TRBJ2-3, with D unresolved. The CDR3 consists of 17 residues. The germline CDR1 and CDR2 sequences are MDHEN and SYDVKM. V lost 1 base, J lost 0 bases, and 14 bases lay in between. CDR3 amino acids: CASSLSLGESSTDTQYF. The DNA for the CDR3 is TGTGCCAGCAGTTTATCTTTAGGAGAGTCTAGCACAGATACGCAGTATTTT.